The 32 T cell receptor beta chains given below trace back to one sample, sequenced in a study of T cell responses to AZD1222 COVID-19 vaccine. Clones were sequenced by immunoSEQ multiplex PCR, and TCRdb holds only the in-frame ones, with some missing. The sample gives roughly 120,000 clones, roughly 89% of which show up once; approximately 4.8% is in the top ten. The sample consisted of peripheral blood, taken on day 0 of AZD1222 vaccination. The receptors stem from an adult in good health.

The DNA for the CDR3 is TGTGCCAGCAGTTTCGGGACAGGGAGCGACGCCTACAATGAGCAGTTCTTC. Residues: CASSFGTGSDAYNEQFF. This chain uses TRBV28 with TRBJ2-1; 9 bases agree with TRBD1. The CDR3 runs 17 residues. Germline assignment: CDR1 MDHEN and CDR2 SYDVKM. Trimming cost V 3 bases and J 2 bases; bases outside gene matches: 8.

The chain employs TRBV5-5 and TRBJ2-3; D not resolved. Germline-derived CDR1 and CDR2 are SGHKS and YYEKEE (reference sequence). Trimming removed 4 bases at V and 2 bases at J, with 11 bases between. The CDR3 covers 14 residues. In DNA form, the CDR3 reads TGTGCCAGCAGCCGACCCGAAAACACAGATACGCAGTATTTT. This codes for CASSRPENTDTQYF.

The rearrangement uses TRBV29-1 and TRBJ2-3; a weak D match, TRBD1 (5 bases). CDR3 length equals 15 residues. Trimming left V 6 bases short and J 6 bases short, with 22 bases between. Germline values: CDR1 SQVTM, CDR2 ANQGSEA. CDR3 sequence reads: CSVPPVPRAEDTQYF. The CDR3 bases are TGCAGCGTCCCTCCGGTCCCCAGGGCTGAGGATACGCAGTATTTT.

The CDR3 DNA follows: TGTGCCAGCAGCTGGAGAGGGGCGGGAGCAAGGAATGAGCAGTTCTTC. It translates to CASSWRGAGARNEQFF. The chain is built from TRBV13 and TRBJ2-1; TRBD2 matches 7 bases. This CDR3 comprises 16 residues. The junction had 13 bases not matched to a gene; V was cut back by 4 bases and J by 7 bases. Germline CDR1 is PRHDT and CDR2 is FYEKMQ (reference sequence).

The chain employs TRBV28 and TRBJ1-1; D is unresolved. This CDR3 has 18 amino acids. From germline, CDR1 is MDHEN and CDR2 SYDVKM. Trimming left V 3 bases short and J 5 bases short, with 25 bases between. The CDR3 nucleotides are TGTGCCAGCAGTTTCAACCCGACTAGCCGCCTCGGTGGGACTGAAGCTTTCTTT. Translated: CASSFNPTSRLGGTEAFF.

The chain combines TRBV9 with TRBJ2-7; 8 bases align to TRBD1. CDR3 length equals 14 residues. Germline loops: CDR1 SGDLS, CDR2 YYNGEE. Trimming cost V 9 bases and J 3 bases; bases outside gene matches: 11. CDR3 in DNA: TGTGCCAAAATTTGGGAGACAGGGGTCTACGAGCAGTACTTC. It is translated as CAKIWETGVYEQYF.

The rearrangement links TRBV5-5 to TRBJ1-1; D not resolved. V was trimmed by 5 bases and J by 3 bases, leaving 14 bases between them. There are 14 residues in the CDR3. The germline CDR1 and CDR2 sequences are SGHKS and YYEKEE (reference sequence). The CDR3 nucleotides are TGTGCCAGCAGTTTTACCGGGATATACACTGAAGCTTTCTTT. Translated: CASSFTGIYTEAFF. Looking up the rest from reference TRBV5-5 and TRBJ1-1 gives the full variable domain: DAGVTQSPTHLIKTRGQQVTLRCSPISGHKSVSWYQQVLGQGPQFIFQYYEKEERGRGNFPDRFSARQFPNYSSELNVNALLLGDSALYLCASSFTGIYTEAFFGQGTRLTVV.

The chain carries TRBV19 and TRBJ2-5; D remains unclear. V was pared by 1 base and J by 0 bases, with 3 bases between. This CDR3 spans 13 amino acids. Germline CDR1 LNHDA, CDR2 SQIVND (reference sequence). The CDR3 DNA is TGTGCCAGTAGTATAGGAAACCAAGAGACCCAGTACTTC. It specifies CASSIGNQETQYF. Variable domain in full (rest from reference TRBV19 and TRBJ2-5): DGGITQSPKYLFRKEGQNVTLSCEQNLNHDAMYWYRQDPGQGLRLIYYSQIVNDFQKGDIAEGYSVSREKKESFPLTVTSAQKNPTAFYLCASSIGNQETQYFGPGTRLLVL.

CDR3: CASSLGPGTQYF. The CDR3 bases are TGTGCCAGCAGCTTAGGGCCTGGGACCCAGTACTTC. The rearrangement links TRBV11-3 to TRBJ2-5; no definite D call. Trimming removed 1 base from V and 7 bases from J, with 7 bases in between. This CDR3 contains 12 residues. Germline assignment: CDR1 SGHNT and CDR2 YENEEA.

V gene TRBV24-1 combines with J gene TRBJ2-3; D is possibly TRBD1 or TRBD2 (6 bases each). Germline V gives CDR1 KGHDR, CDR2 SFDVKD. With 5 bases removed from V and 1 base from J, the gap between germline ends came to 15 bases. This CDR3 is built from 16 residues. The CDR3 spells CATSVGSGGGTDTQYF. In DNA, the CDR3 is TGTGCCACCAGTGTGGGGTCCGGGGGCGGCACAGATACGCAGTATTTT.

This clone appeared once. The chain combines TRBV7-6 with TRBJ1-3; D gene ambiguous. V was trimmed by 1 base and J by 0 bases, leaving 16 bases between them. The CDR3 extends over 18 amino acids. From germline, CDR1 is SGHVS and CDR2 FNYEAQ. The CDR3 sequence is CASSLGTVISSSGNTIYF. CDR3 sequence (DNA): TGTGCCAGCAGCTTAGGGACGGTTATATCGAGCTCTGGAAACACCATATATTTT.

CDR3 residues: CASSPGAGTEAFF. CDR3 in DNA: TGTGCCAGCTCACCAGGGGCTGGCACTGAAGCTTTCTTT. The V call is TRBV18, the J call TRBJ1-1; the D gene is possibly TRBD1 (5 bases). In germline, CDR1 is KGHSH, CDR2 LQKENI. The CDR3 sequence is 13 residues long. Between the trimmed V and J ends, which lost 2 bases and 4 bases, there was a span of 8 bases.

The gene calls are TRBV28 and TRBJ1-1; weak D call: TRBD1 (5 bases). The V and J ends lost 1 base and 5 bases respectively, with 17 bases between them. There are 16 residues in the CDR3. CDR1 and CDR2 (germline): MDHEN, SYDVKM. CDR3 in amino acids: CASSLYSGTGGTEAFF. The CDR3 region has the DNA TGTGCCAGCAGTTTATATTCAGGGACGGGGGGAACTGAAGCTTTCTTT.

The chain recombines TRBV5-5 with TRBJ1-2; D may be TRBD1 (5 bases). Germline assignment: CDR1 SGHKS and CDR2 YYEKEE (reference sequence). The V gene lost 3 bases and the J gene lost 1 base, with 10 bases spanning the gap. CDR3 length: 14 amino acids. CDR3 sequence: CASSSGGSNYGYTF. The CDR3 DNA sequence: TGTGCCAGCAGCTCCGGGGGTAGTAACTATGGCTACACCTTC.

The J gene is TRBJ2-1, the V gene TRBV7-2; D is perhaps TRBD2 (6 bases). Trimming removed 4 bases from V and 2 bases from J, with 12 bases in between. The CDR3 totals 15 residues. In germline, CDR1 is SGHTA, CDR2 FQGNSA. CDR3 in DNA: TGTGCCAGCAGCTCCGGGACTCAGCCCTACAATGAGCAGTTCTTC. This sequence encodes CASSSGTQPYNEQFF.

The V call is TRBV5-1, the J call TRBJ2-7; D gene uncertain. The germline CDR1 and CDR2 sequences are SGHRS and YFSETQ. Trimming shortened V by 0 bases and J by 0 bases, and 7 bases separated the two germline ends. The CDR3 runs to 14 residues. CDR3 sequence: CASSLGTVSYEQYF. CDR3 coding DNA: TGCGCCAGCAGCTTGGGGACGGTCTCCTACGAGCAGTACTTC. Full variable domain (rest looked up from reference TRBV5-1 and TRBJ2-7): KAGVTQTPRYLIKTRGQQVTLSCSPISGHRSVSWYQQTPGQGLQFLFEYFSETQRNKGNFPGRFSGRQFSNSRSEMNVSTLELGDSALYLCASSLGTVSYEQYFGPGTRLTVT.

This chain joins TRBV30 and TRBJ2-1; D is possibly TRBD2 (5 bases). Trimming removed 6 bases from V and 0 bases from J, with 9 bases in between. Germline V gives CDR1 GTSNPN, CDR2 SVGIG (reference sequence). The CDR3 extends over 13 amino acids. The CDR3 sequence is CACSGISYNEQFF. CDR3 nucleotides: TGTGCCTGTTCGGGGATCTCCTACAATGAGCAGTTCTTC.

This chain connects TRBV29-1 to TRBJ2-7; 8 bases align to TRBD2. The germline V gene has CDR1 SQVTM and CDR2 ANQGSEA. CDR3 length: 15 residues. V was clipped by 1 base and J by 0 bases; unmatched bases: 5. The DNA of the CDR3 is TGCAGCGTTGAAGGGGGACTAGACACCTCCTACGAGCAGTACTTC. Its translation is CSVEGGLDTSYEQYF.

V usage is TRBV6-1 and J usage is TRBJ1-6; D might be TRBD1 (6 bases). V lost 0 bases and J 7 bases, leaving 10 bases between the germline ends. The CDR3 extends over 15 amino acids. CDR1 and CDR2 from the germline V gene are MNHNS and SASEGT. The CDR3 DNA reads as TGTGCCAGCAGTGAAGCGGGGGGCACAAATTCACCCCTCCACTTT. Translated: CASSEAGGTNSPLHF.

The chain has TRBV5-1 and TRBJ1-5; 7 bases match TRBD1. This CDR3 has 14 residues. The germline V gene encodes CDR1 SGHRS and CDR2 YFSETQ. Germline trimming cut 4 bases from V and 5 bases from J; bases unmatched to any gene: 6. DNA of the CDR3: TGCGCCAGCAGCGAAGGGGGCTTGGATCAGCCCCAGCATTTT. It translates to CASSEGGLDQPQHF.

The chain combines TRBV4-1 with TRBJ2-7; D is ambiguous. V was clipped by 1 base and J by 2 bases, with 9 bases between them. CDR1 MGHRA and CDR2 YSYEKL come from the germline V gene. This CDR3 is built from 14 residues. The CDR3 sequence is CASSQVGNPYEQYF. The CDR3 DNA reads TGCGCCAGCAGCCAAGTAGGGAATCCCTACGAGCAGTACTTC.

In this sample, this clone turned up once. This chain joins TRBV28 and TRBJ2-7; D remains unclear. Germline assignment: CDR1 MDHEN and CDR2 SYDVKM. This CDR3 comprises 16 residues. Trimming left V 5 bases short and J 1 base short, with 18 bases between. The CDR3 reads CASSPTGPPLSYEQYF. The CDR3, as DNA: TGTGCCAGCAGTCCTACGGGCCCTCCCCTATCCTACGAGCAGTACTTC. The whole variable domain, filled in from reference TRBV28 and TRBJ2-7, reads DVKVTQSSRYLVKRTGEKVFLECVQDMDHENMFWYRQDPGLGLRLIYFSYDVKMKEKGDIPEGYSVSREKKERFSLILESASTNQTSMYLCASSPTGPPLSYEQYFGPGTRLTVT.

This clone came up a few times. The genes are TRBV15 and TRBJ1-5; D is uncertain. The V gene lost 3 bases and the J gene lost 5 bases, with 14 bases spanning the gap. Germline CDR1 is LNHNV and CDR2 is YYDKDF (reference sequence). The CDR3 loop spans 15 amino acids. This CDR3 is CATSSRGGGYQPQHF. CDR3 DNA: TGTGCCACCAGCAGTCGGGGTGGTGGTTATCAGCCCCAGCATTTT.

On this clone itself: Germline and junction disagree at one end, which may indicate a read error. The chain couples TRBV7-9 to TRBJ1-2; D unresolved. The germline V gene encodes CDR1 SEHNR and CDR2 FQNEAQ (reference sequence). This CDR3 has 10 amino acids. The CDR3 sequence is CASSLGETSF. CDR3 DNA sequence: TGTGCCAGCAGCTTAGGAGAGACGAGCTTC.

V usage is TRBV9 and J usage is TRBJ2-5; no reliable D call. This CDR3 region has 15 residues. Germline values: CDR1 SGDLS, CDR2 YYNGEE. V dropped 3 bases and J dropped 1 base, with 13 bases sitting between them. The DNA for the CDR3 is TGTGCCAGCAGCGCCACTGGAATCCTCCAAGAGACCCAGTACTTC. The encoded protein is CASSATGILQETQYF.

The V call is TRBV10-3, the J call TRBJ2-7, with 7 bases lining up with TRBD1. V shed 3 bases, J shed 2 bases, and the junction held 4 bases outside the gene matches. There are 14 residues in the CDR3. Germline V lookup: CDR1 ENHRY, CDR2 SYGVKD. The CDR3: CAISEKGAPYEQYF. Here the CDR3 DNA reads TGTGCCATCAGTGAAAAGGGGGCACCCTACGAGCAGTACTTC.

The chain has TRBV30 and TRBJ1-2; no firm D call. Germline V CDR1 and CDR2: GTSNPN, SVGIG (reference sequence). There are 14 residues in the CDR3. The V end was cut by 2 bases, the J end by 0 bases, with 10 bases between. The CDR3 DNA follows: TGTGCCTGGAGTAGAGACACCTCTAACTATGGCTACACCTTC. It yields the protein CAWSRDTSNYGYTF.

The chain links TRBV23-1 to TRBJ2-7; D gene ambiguous. TRBV23-1 is an ORF, with its function uncertain. Trimming removed 3 bases from V and 9 bases from J, with 24 bases in between. The CDR3 consists of 16 residues. CDR3 coding DNA: TGCGCCAGCAGTCATCCCGGTGGGCCGAGGTACGGTGGGCAGTACTTC. Translation: CASSHPGGPRYGGQYF.

This chain connects TRBV27 to TRBJ2-7, with 9 bases fitting TRBD1. This CDR3 region has 16 residues. With 3 bases clipped from V and 0 bases from J, the junction kept 6 bases outside the gene matches. The germline V gene encodes CDR1 MNHEY and CDR2 SMNVEV (reference sequence). CDR3: CASSLRQGGYSYEQYF. The CDR3 DNA is TGTGCCAGCAGTTTGAGACAGGGGGGGTACTCCTACGAGCAGTACTTC.

The chain combines TRBV25-1 with TRBJ2-3, with unresolved D. The CDR3 runs to 12 residues. In germline, CDR1 is MGHDK, CDR2 SYGVNS. Trimming removed 5 bases at V and 5 bases at J, with 8 bases between. The CDR3 protein is CASSPWGDTQYF. The CDR3 coding sequence is TGTGCCAGCAGTCCATGGGGAGATACGCAGTATTTT.

The chain uses TRBV30 and TRBJ1-2; D call uncertain. This CDR3 has 12 residues. The germline CDR1 and CDR2 sequences are GTSNPN and SVGIG (reference sequence). CDR3 coding DNA: TGTGCTCATAGGTCAATTAACTATGGCTACACCTTC. Translation gives CAHRSINYGYTF.

The chain employs TRBV6-5 and TRBJ2-3; D gene unclear. CDR1 is MNHEY and CDR2 is SVGAGI in the germline V gene. Trimming shortened V by 4 bases and J by 2 bases, and 4 bases separated the two germline ends. The CDR3 has 12 amino acids. For the CDR3, the DNA is TGTGCCAGCAGTTCCTCCACAGATACGCAGTATTTT. Protein: CASSSSTDTQYF.